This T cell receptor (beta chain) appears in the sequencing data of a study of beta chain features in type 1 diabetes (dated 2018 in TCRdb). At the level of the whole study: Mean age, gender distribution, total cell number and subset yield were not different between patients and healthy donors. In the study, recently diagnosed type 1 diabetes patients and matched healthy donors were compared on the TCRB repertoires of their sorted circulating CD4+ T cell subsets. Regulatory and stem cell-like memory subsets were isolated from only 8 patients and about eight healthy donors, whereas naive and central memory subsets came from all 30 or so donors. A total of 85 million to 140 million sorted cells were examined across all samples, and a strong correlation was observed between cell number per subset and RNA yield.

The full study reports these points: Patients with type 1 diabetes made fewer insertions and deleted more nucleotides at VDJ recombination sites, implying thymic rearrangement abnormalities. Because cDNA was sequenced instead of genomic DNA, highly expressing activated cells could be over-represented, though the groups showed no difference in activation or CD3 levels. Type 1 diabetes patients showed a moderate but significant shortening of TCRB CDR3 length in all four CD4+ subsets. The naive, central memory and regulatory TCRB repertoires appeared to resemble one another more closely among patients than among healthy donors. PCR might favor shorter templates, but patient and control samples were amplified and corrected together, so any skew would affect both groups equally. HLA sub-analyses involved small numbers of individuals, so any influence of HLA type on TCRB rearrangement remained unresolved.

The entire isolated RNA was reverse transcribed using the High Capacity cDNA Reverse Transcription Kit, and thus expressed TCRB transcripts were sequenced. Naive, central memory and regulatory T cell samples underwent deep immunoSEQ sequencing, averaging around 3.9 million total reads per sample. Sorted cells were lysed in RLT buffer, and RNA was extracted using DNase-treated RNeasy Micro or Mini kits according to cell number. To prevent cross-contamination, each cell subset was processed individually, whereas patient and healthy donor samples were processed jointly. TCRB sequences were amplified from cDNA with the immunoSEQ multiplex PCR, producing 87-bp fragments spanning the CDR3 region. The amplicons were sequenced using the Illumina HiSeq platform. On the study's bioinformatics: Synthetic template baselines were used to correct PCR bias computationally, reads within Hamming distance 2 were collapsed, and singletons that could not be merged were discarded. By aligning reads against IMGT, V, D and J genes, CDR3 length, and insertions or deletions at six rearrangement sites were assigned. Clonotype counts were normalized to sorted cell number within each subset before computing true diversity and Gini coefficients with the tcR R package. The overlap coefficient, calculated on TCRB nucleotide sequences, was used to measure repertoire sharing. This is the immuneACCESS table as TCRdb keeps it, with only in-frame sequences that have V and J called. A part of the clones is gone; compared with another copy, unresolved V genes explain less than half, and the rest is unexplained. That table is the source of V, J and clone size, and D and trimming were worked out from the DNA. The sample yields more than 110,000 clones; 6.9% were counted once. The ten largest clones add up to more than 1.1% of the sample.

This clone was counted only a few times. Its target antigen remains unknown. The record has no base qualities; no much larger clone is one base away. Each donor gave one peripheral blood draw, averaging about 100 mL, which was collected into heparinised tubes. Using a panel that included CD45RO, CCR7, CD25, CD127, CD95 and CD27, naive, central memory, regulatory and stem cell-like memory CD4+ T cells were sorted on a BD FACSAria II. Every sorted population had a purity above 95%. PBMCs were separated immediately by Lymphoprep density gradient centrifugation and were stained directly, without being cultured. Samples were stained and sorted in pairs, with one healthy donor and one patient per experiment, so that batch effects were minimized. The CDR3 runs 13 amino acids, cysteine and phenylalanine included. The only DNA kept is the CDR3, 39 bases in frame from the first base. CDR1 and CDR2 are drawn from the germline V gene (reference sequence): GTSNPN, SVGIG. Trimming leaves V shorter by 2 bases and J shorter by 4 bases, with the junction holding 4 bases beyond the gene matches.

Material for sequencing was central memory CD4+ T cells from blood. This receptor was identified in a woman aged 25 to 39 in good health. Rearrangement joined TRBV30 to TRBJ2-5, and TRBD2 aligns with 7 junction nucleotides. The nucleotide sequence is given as TGTGCCTGGAGTCGGCGGGAGAGAGAGACCCAGTACTTC. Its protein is CAWSRRERETQYF.